Listed below are T cell receptor beta chains from one sample, sequenced in a study of control samples from healthy donors and cancer patients. This table comes from immunoSEQ multiplex PCR, and its TCRdb copy is limited to in-frame clones, with some not included. The sample has just over 150,000 clones; approximately 96% are singletons. Sequencing input: blood. The receptors originated from a woman aged 40 to 55 in good health. The CDR3 runs from the conserved cysteine through the conserved F or W. D genes are given only for firm matches. Not all rows give a size; the values are once, few, many and, for expanded clones, a class.

TRBV3-1/TRBV3-2,TRBJ1-1,-,-,CASSSRGSTEAFF,TGTGCCAGCAGCAGTCGAGGGAGCACTGAAGCTTTCTTT
TRBV7-9,TRBJ1-1,-,TRBD1,CASSRGQVSTEAFF,TGTGCCAGCAGCCGAGGACAGGTTTCGACTGAAGCTTTCTTT
TRBV27,TRBJ2-1,-,-,CASTLVIGSRVRGDEQFF,TGTGCCAGCACCTTGGTTATCGGTTCGCGGGTTCGAGGCGATGAGCAGTTCTTC
TRBV29-1,TRBJ2-5,-,-,CSVEDGSGTQYF,TGCAGCGTTGAAGACGGGTCGGGTACCCAGTACTTC
TRBV19,TRBJ2-7,once,TRBD2,CASTEAAGGPYEQYF,TGTGCCAGTACGGAGGCGGCGGGAGGGCCCTACGAGCAGTACTTC
TRBV3-1/TRBV3-2,TRBJ1-4,-,-,CASSQDTGHHAQEKLFF,TGTGCCAGCAGCCAAGATACAGGGCACCATGCCCAGGAAAAACTGTTTTTT
TRBV19,TRBJ1-2,-,-,CASRTSRGNGYTF,TGTGCCAGTAGGACCAGCCGTGGTAATGGCTACACCTTC
TRBV6-5,TRBJ1-2,-,-,CASSYSRQIYGYTF,TGTGCCAGCAGTTACTCGAGACAGATTTATGGCTACACCTTC
TRBV10-1,TRBJ1-5,-,-,CASSVGIDQPQHF,TGCGCCAGCAGTGTTGGGATTGATCAGCCCCAGCATTTT
TRBV7-2,TRBJ2-3,-,-,CASSSLPGMITDTQYF,TGTGCCAGCAGCTCCCTGCCTGGGATGATCACAGATACGCAGTATTTT
TRBV2,TRBJ1-2,-,-,CASRAGTGGGYTF,TGTGCCAGCAGAGCCGGGACGGGAGGCGGCTACACCTTC